This T cell receptor (beta chain) was identified in a study of blood T cell repertoires in COVID-19. Study overall: Researchers got acute and convalescent COVID-19 samples from the United States, Italy and Spain. In each case, the material was cDNA or gDNA derived from T cells, B-cell-depleted T cells, or PBMCs.

Study processing details: Reference gene primers were amplified, and this amplification served to estimate nucleated cell counts. Sequencing was performed with immunoSEQ multiplex PCR; in TCRdb, only in-frame clones are kept and a portion is missing. The DNA was the basis for D and trimming; V, J and clone size are from that table. The data hold roughly 250,000 clones, with under 85% observed a single time. Recruited during active infection, patients (from Seattle) were subsequently followed longitudinally. This CDR3 region has 13 residues. Germline V CDR1 and CDR2: SGHDN, FVKESK. Trimming shortened V by 0 bases and J by 5 bases, and 7 bases separated the two germline ends. Concerning this clone itself: The same CDR3 arises from other DNA sequences in this sample as well.

This TCR was recovered from a human donor with COVID-19, enrolled during active disease. The donor label of this sample is uncertain. The V call is TRBV14, the J call TRBJ1-2; D not certain. The sequenced sample consisted of peripheral blood. The CDR3 nucleotides are TGTGCCAGCAGCCAAGATCCCCCTTATGGCTACACCTTC. Amino acids: CASSQDPPYGYTF.